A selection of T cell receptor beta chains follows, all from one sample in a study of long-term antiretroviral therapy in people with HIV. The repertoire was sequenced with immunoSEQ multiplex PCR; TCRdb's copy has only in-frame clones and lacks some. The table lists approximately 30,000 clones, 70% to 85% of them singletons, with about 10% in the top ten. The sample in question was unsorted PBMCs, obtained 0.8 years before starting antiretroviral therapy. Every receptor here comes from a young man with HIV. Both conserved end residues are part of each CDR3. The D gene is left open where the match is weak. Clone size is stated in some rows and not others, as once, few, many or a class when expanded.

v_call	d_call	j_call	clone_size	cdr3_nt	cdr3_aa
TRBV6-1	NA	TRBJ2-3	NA	TGTGCCAGCAGTGACTTAGGTCCCGCCCCCCGGGATACGCAGTATTTT	CASSDLGPAPRDTQYF
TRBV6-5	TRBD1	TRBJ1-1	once	TGTGCCAGCATCCTATCTTGGGACAGGCGTACGGAAGCTTTCTTT	CASILSWDRRTEAFF
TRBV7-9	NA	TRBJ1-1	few	TGTGCCAGCAGCTTGGACTTCAACACTGAAGCTTTCTTT	CASSLDFNTEAFF
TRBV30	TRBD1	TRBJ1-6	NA	TGTGCCTGGAGTGTAGGACAGGGAAGTTCACCCCTCCACTTT	CAWSVGQGSSPLHF
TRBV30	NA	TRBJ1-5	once	TGTGCCTGGAGTGTACGGGGGGGGCAGCCCCAGCATTTT	CAWSVRGGQPQHF
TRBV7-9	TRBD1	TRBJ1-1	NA	TGTGCCAGCGGACCGACAGGGGGATCGAACACTGAAGCTTTCTTT	CASGPTGGSNTEAFF
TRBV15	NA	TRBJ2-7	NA	TGTGCCACCAGCAGATCAAGGGGCACCTACGAGCAGTACTTC	CATSRSRGTYEQYF
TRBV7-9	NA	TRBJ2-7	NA	TGTGCCAGCAGCCAGACAACAGGATACTCCTACGAGCAGTACTTC	CASSQTTGYSYEQYF
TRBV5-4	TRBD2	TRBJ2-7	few	TGTGCCAGCAGCTTGGCTAGCGGGGGAAGCTACGAGCAGTACTTC	CASSLASGGSYEQYF
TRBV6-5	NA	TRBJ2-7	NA	TGTGCCAGTTCGGGACAAGTTTCGGAGCAGTACTTC	CASSGQVSEQYF
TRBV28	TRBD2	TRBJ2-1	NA	TGTGCCAGCAGTTTATCCATAGCGGGTTCCGAGCAGTTCTTC	CASSLSIAGSEQFF
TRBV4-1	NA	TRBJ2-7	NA	TGCGCCAGCAGCCAAGAGGGGGCCGTGTACTACGAGCAGTACTTC	CASSQEGAVYYEQYF
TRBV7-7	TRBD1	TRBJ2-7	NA	TGTGCTAGCAGCACCGGACAGGGGGACGAGCAGTACTTC	CASSTGQGDEQYF
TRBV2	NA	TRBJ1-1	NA	TGTGCCAGCAAGGAGAACACTGAAGCTTTCTTT	CASKENTEAFF
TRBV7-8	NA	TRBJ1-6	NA	TGTGCCAGCAGCTTAGACCTATTGCCCCTCCACTTT	CASSLDLLPLHF
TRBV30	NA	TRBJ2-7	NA	TGTGCCTGGAGAGGGGCGTACGAGCAGTACTTC	CAWRGAYEQYF
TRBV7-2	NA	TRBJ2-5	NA	TGTGCCAGCAGCTTTCAGGGGGGAGAAGAGACCCAGTACTTC	CASSFQGGEETQYF
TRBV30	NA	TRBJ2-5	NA	TGTGCCTGGAGACCGCCCCTCGGTCAAGAGACCCAGTACTTC	CAWRPPLGQETQYF